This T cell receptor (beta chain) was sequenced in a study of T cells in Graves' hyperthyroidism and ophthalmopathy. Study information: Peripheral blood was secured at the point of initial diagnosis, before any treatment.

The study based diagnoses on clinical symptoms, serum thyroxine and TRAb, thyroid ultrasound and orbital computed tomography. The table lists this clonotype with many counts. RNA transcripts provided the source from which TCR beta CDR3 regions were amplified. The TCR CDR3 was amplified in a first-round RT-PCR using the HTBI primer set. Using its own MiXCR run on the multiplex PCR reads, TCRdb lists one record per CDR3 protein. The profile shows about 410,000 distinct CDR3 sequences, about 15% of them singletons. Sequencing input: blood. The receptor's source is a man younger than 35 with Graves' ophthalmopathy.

CDR3 in DNA: TGCAGTGCTACCTGGAAAACGGAAGCTTTCTTT. Translation: CSATWKTEAFF. V is TRBV20-1 and J is TRBJ1-1; no firm D call. Germline V CDR1 and CDR2: DFQATT, SNEGSKA (reference sequence). There are 11 residues in the CDR3. V was cut by 4 bases and J by 8 bases, with 11 bases left in between.